The 24 T cell receptor beta chains presented below share a single source sample, sequenced in a study of shared clonotypes between healthy human individuals. Data came from immunoSEQ multiplex PCR; TCRdb stores just in-frame clones and leaves some out. The sample includes about 800,000 clones, 90% to 98% of them seen just once. CD8 cells regarded as naive lacked CD45RO, were positively chosen for CCR7, and omitted terminally differentiated effector memory CD45RA+ cells. The sequencing sample was made of naive CD8+ T cells sorted from blood. The source of these receptors is a man in his thirties or forties in good health.

This sequence joins TRBV27 and TRBJ1-2, with D unresolved. From germline, CDR1 is MNHEY and CDR2 SMNVEV (reference sequence). The length of the CDR3 is 15 residues. V lost 2 bases and J 2 bases, leaving 12 bases between the germline ends. The CDR3 DNA is TGTGCCAGCAGTTTAGTTGGAGGTGGAAACTATGGCTACACCTTC. Protein sequence: CASSLVGGGNYGYTF.

The chain uses TRBV25-1 and TRBJ1-1; 7 bases line up with TRBD1. Trimming cost V 3 bases and J 5 bases; bases outside gene matches: 3. The CDR3 runs to 13 residues. CDR1 is MGHDK and CDR2 is SYGVNS in the germline V gene. CDR3 coding DNA: TGTGCCAGCAGTGAGAAGGGGGCTACTGAAGCTTTCTTT. Residues: CASSEKGATEAFF.

On this clone: The sample holds other DNA sequences that translate to the same CDR3. The chain is built from TRBV27 and TRBJ2-2; D is ambiguous. This CDR3 spans 15 amino acids. V gave up 3 bases and J gave up 0 bases, with 8 bases separating them. Germline V gives CDR1 MNHEY, CDR2 SMNVEV (reference sequence). The CDR3 is CASSFGGSNTGELFF. The CDR3 bases are TGTGCCAGCAGTTTTGGCGGTTCGAACACCGGGGAGCTGTTTTTT.

The rearrangement links TRBV9 to TRBJ2-1; no clear D gene. V was pared by 4 bases and J by 1 base, with 12 bases between. The CDR3 has 15 amino acids. In germline, CDR1 is SGDLS, CDR2 YYNGEE. For the CDR3, the DNA is TGTGCCAGCAGCTTGGTGGGCGTTTCCTACAATGAGCAGTTCTTC. It encodes CASSLVGVSYNEQFF.

V is TRBV7-8 and J is TRBJ2-2; 7 nucleotides match TRBD1. V was clipped by 5 bases and J by 0 bases; unmatched bases: 9. Germline-derived CDR1 and CDR2 are SGHVS and FQNEAQ. The CDR3 extends over 17 amino acids. In DNA, the CDR3 is TGTGCCAGCAGCCCCCTCACAGGGGCGCCGAACACCGGGGAGCTGTTTTTT. Translation: CASSPLTGAPNTGELFF. Supplemented by reference TRBV7-8 and TRBJ2-2, the full variable domain reads GAGVSQSPRYKVAKRGQDVALRCDPISGHVSLFWYQQALGQGPEFLTYFQNEAQLDKSGLPSDRFFAERPEGSVSTLKIQRTQQEDSAVYLCASSPLTGAPNTGELFFGEGSRLTVL.

The genes are TRBV11-2 and TRBJ2-1; D remains ambiguous. Trimming pared 6 bases from V and 7 bases from J, leaving 19 bases between. This CDR3 contains 15 residues. Germline-derived CDR1 and CDR2 are SGHAT and FQNNGV. CDR3 in amino acids: CASRPSSAGSNEQFF. For the CDR3, the DNA is TGTGCCAGCAGACCTAGTTCGGCAGGTTCGAATGAGCAGTTCTTC.

The CDR3 spells CASSLEGTAGGYGYTF. In DNA form, the CDR3 reads TGTGCCAGCAGCTTGGAGGGGACAGCCGGCGGCTATGGCTACACCTTC. V usage is TRBV7-9 and J usage is TRBJ1-2, with TRBD1 identical over 7 bases. Per germline, CDR1 SEHNR and CDR2 FQNEAQ (reference sequence). Trimming cost V 3 bases and J 4 bases; bases outside gene matches: 11. There are 16 residues in the CDR3.

The CDR3 reads CASSPRQGTYGYTF. As DNA, the CDR3 is TGTGCCAGCAGTCCCAGGCAGGGGACCTATGGCTACACCTTC. The rearrangement uses TRBV2 and TRBJ1-2; the D gene is possibly TRBD1 (6 bases). The CDR3 runs 14 residues. The germline gives CDR1 SNHLY, CDR2 FYNNEI. Trimming removed 5 bases from V and 4 bases from J, with 14 bases in between. Together with reference TRBV2 and TRBJ1-2, the CDR3 gives the full variable domain: EPEVTQTPSHQVTQMGQEVILRCVPISNHLYFYWYRQILGQKVEFLVSFYNNEISEKSEIFDDQFSVERPDGSNFTLKIRSTKLEDSAMYFCASSPRQGTYGYTFGSGTRLTVV.

This clone has just one count. This chain uses TRBV7-9 with TRBJ2-7, with 10 bases lining up with TRBD1. This CDR3 region has 15 residues. Germline CDR1 SEHNR, CDR2 FQNEAQ (reference sequence). V dropped 1 base and J dropped 9; count of bases not matched to a gene: 9. Here the CDR3 DNA reads TGTGCCAGCAGCTTAGAGACAGGGGGCTTTTTCGGGCAGTACTTC. Residues: CASSLETGGFFGQYF.

The chain carries TRBV7-9 and TRBJ2-3, with D hard to call. The germline V and J ends were trimmed by 2 bases and 0 bases, with 3 bases remaining between them. The germline CDR1 and CDR2 sequences are SEHNR and FQNEAQ (reference sequence). CDR3 size: 13 residues. CDR3 in DNA: TGTGCCAGCAGCTTACACAGCACAGATACGCAGTATTTT. The encoded protein is CASSLHSTDTQYF.

This chain links TRBV7-8 with TRBJ2-1; TRBD2 aligns across 8 bases. The trim removed 5 bases at V and 16 bases at J, leaving 19 bases unmatched. This CDR3 spans 15 amino acids. Germline CDR1 and CDR2: SGHVS and FQNEAQ. For the CDR3, the DNA is TGTGCCAGCAGCCCACGGGGTAGCGGGATTGCTACTCCTTTCTTC. This sequence encodes CASSPRGSGIATPFF.

The rearrangement links TRBV20-1 to TRBJ2-5; D is uncertain. From germline, CDR1 is DFQATT and CDR2 SNEGSKA (reference sequence). Trimming cost V 0 bases and J 4 bases, with 3 bases left between them. The CDR3 length is 11 residues. As DNA, the CDR3 is TGCAGTGCTAGAGAGGTAGAGACCCAGTACTTC. It specifies CSAREVETQYF.

The chain is built from TRBV4-1 and TRBJ1-6; D unresolved. The CDR3 totals 13 residues. V lost 1 base and J lost 9, with 7 bases in between. Germline loops: CDR1 MGHRA, CDR2 YSYEKL. As DNA, the CDR3 is TGCGCCAGCAGCCAAGTCTATCTTTCACCCCTCCACTTT. Translated: CASSQVYLSPLHF.

In this sample, this clone turned up once. The chain links TRBV9 to TRBJ2-1, with TRBD2 identical over 11 bases. V lost 6 bases, J lost 8 bases, and 7 bases stayed unmatched. From germline, CDR1 is SGDLS and CDR2 YYNGEE. This CDR3 region has 14 residues. CDR3 bases: TGTGCCAGCACCACTAGCGGGAGTTTCTATGAGCAGTTCTTC. The encoded protein is CASTTSGSFYEQFF.

V usage is TRBV7-9 and J usage is TRBJ2-3; possibly TRBD2 for D (7 bases). CDR3 length: 17 amino acids. V was shortened by 5 bases and J by 0 bases, with 18 bases between the two germline ends. CDR1 and CDR2 (germline): SEHNR, FQNEAQ (reference sequence). The CDR3 spells CASSPIGAGASTDTQYF. The CDR3 nucleotides are TGTGCCAGCAGCCCAATCGGGGCGGGGGCTAGCACAGATACGCAGTATTTT.

This rearrangement joins TRBV9 to TRBJ2-1; the match to TRBD2 covers 9 bases. V lost 0 bases and J lost 4; bases outside the gene matches: 5. Germline CDR1 is SGDLS and CDR2 is YYNGEE. There are 16 residues in the CDR3. The CDR3 nucleotides read TGTGCCAGCAGCGTAGAGGCTAGCGGGACTTACAATGAGCAGTTCTTC. Its protein is CASSVEASGTYNEQFF.

CDR3 sequence (DNA): TGTGCCAGCAGTTACATATTGGGACGGCTAAACACTGAAGCTTTCTTT. Protein sequence: CASSYILGRLNTEAFF. The chain couples TRBV6-5 to TRBJ1-1; TRBD1 might be the D (5 bases). In germline, CDR1 is MNHEY, CDR2 SVGAGI. This CDR3 has 16 residues. The V end was cut by 2 bases, the J end by 2 bases, with 15 bases between.

This clone showed up just once. The chain is built from TRBV7-2 and TRBJ1-1; D ambiguous. The germline V gene encodes CDR1 SGHTA and CDR2 FQGNSA. V lost 1 base to trimming and J lost 7 bases, with 4 bases between them. The CDR3 contains 11 residues. CDR3 DNA sequence: TGTGCCAGCAGCTTAGTAGATGAAGCTTTCTTT. It translates to CASSLVDEAFF. Full variable domain (missing parts from reference TRBV7-2 and TRBJ1-1): GAGVSQSPSNKVTEKGKDVELRCDPISGHTALYWYRQSLGQGLEFLIYFQGNSAPDKSGLPSDRFSAERTGGSVSTLTIQRTQQEDSAVYLCASSLVDEAFFGQGTRLTVV.

The CDR3 reads CASSYSGAYEQYF. In DNA form, the CDR3 reads TGTGCCAGCAGTTACTCAGGGGCCTACGAGCAGTACTTC. The chain links TRBV27 to TRBJ2-7, with D possibly being TRBD1 (6 bases). V was shortened by 4 bases and J by 2 bases, with 9 bases between the two germline ends. The CDR3 contains 13 residues. Germline V gene data show CDR1 as MNHEY and CDR2 as SMNVEV (reference sequence).

The chain recombines TRBV28 with TRBJ1-5; unclear D gene. V lost 5 bases, J lost 6 bases, and 11 bases lay in between. In germline, CDR1 is MDHEN, CDR2 SYDVKM. CDR3 length: 13 residues. CDR3 amino acids: CASSHSFGQPQHF. The CDR3 nucleotides are TGTGCCAGCAGTCACTCCTTTGGTCAGCCCCAGCATTTT.

In this sample, this clone turned up once. The chain has TRBV7-9 and TRBJ1-1; D unclear. Per the germline V gene, CDR1 is SEHNR and CDR2 is FQNEAQ (reference sequence). V was trimmed by 3 bases and J by 0 bases, leaving 11 bases between them. CDR3 length: 15 residues. The CDR3 nucleotides read TGTGCCAGCAGCTTTCCCGACTCCATGAACACTGAAGCTTTCTTT. This translates into CASSFPDSMNTEAFF. The full variable domain, completed using reference TRBV7-9 and TRBJ1-1, is DTGVSQNPRHKITKRGQNVTFRCDPISEHNRLYWYRQTLGQGPEFLTYFQNEAQLEKSRLLSDRFSAERPKGSFSTLEIQRTEQGDSAMYLCASSFPDSMNTEAFFGQGTRLTVV.

CDR3 in amino acids: CASSQLGTGRPTGELFF. Here the CDR3 DNA reads TGTGCCAGCAGCCAGCTAGGGACAGGGCGTCCGACCGGGGAGCTGTTTTTT. This chain connects TRBV4-2 to TRBJ2-2; 9 nucleotides agree with TRBD1. From germline, CDR1 is LGHNA and CDR2 YNFKEQ. With 3 bases clipped from V and 5 bases from J, the junction kept 10 bases outside the gene matches. This CDR3 contains 17 residues.

The chain combines TRBV2 with TRBJ1-2; a weak D match, TRBD1 (6 bases). The ends were cut back, 3 bases at V and 4 bases at J, with 9 bases in the middle. Germline-derived CDR1 and CDR2 are SNHLY and FYNNEI. The CDR3 contains 13 residues. The CDR3 sequence: CASSERQVYGYTF. Written as DNA, the CDR3 is TGTGCCAGCAGTGAGAGACAGGTCTATGGCTACACCTTC.

The chain links TRBV11-2 to TRBJ1-4; the D gene is possibly TRBD1 (6 bases). The V gene lost 5 bases and the J gene lost 7 bases, with 14 bases spanning the gap. This CDR3 spans 14 amino acids. Germline values: CDR1 SGHAT, CDR2 FQNNGV. The CDR3: CASSDRGGSEKLFF. The DNA of the CDR3 is TGTGCCAGCAGCGACAGAGGGGGGAGTGAAAAACTGTTTTTT.